The next 20 T cell receptor beta chains were all read from a single sample in a study of OX40 agonist ivuxolimab in advanced cancers. Produced via immunoSEQ multiplex PCR; TCRdb's table is partial and in-frame only. The table shows around 77,000 clones, with about 92% occurring only once. The sequences come from CD4+ or CD8+ T cells sorted from blood, collected in a trial of the OX40 agonist ivuxolimab. These receptors were obtained from an adult with an advanced solid tumor such as melanoma, head and neck, liver or kidney cancer.

This chain links TRBV7-2 with TRBJ2-1; D is ambiguous. Trimming pared 3 bases from V and 7 bases from J, leaving 13 bases between. Germline V gives CDR1 SGHTA, CDR2 FQGNSA. The CDR3 extends over 14 amino acids. CDR3: CASSFSETINEQFF. The CDR3, as DNA: TGTGCCAGCAGCTTTTCCGAGACCATAAATGAGCAGTTCTTC.

This clone was detected once. The rearrangement uses TRBV6-4 and TRBJ2-1, with 11 bases identical to TRBD1. V was clipped by 5 bases and J by 5 bases; unmatched bases: 5. The CDR3 has 15 amino acids. In germline, CDR1 is MRHNA, CDR2 SNTAGT. CDR3 nucleotide sequence: TGTGCCAGCAGTTCCGGACAGGGGGCAAACAATGAGCAGTTCTTC. Amino acid sequence: CASSSGQGANNEQFF.

The chain uses TRBV5-1 and TRBJ2-5; D uncertain. Germline CDR1 is SGHRS and CDR2 is YFSETQ. Trimming shortened V by 5 bases and J by 0 bases, and 8 bases separated the two germline ends. This CDR3 spans 13 amino acids. CDR3 in amino acids: CASRLRDQETQYF. CDR3 bases: TGCGCCAGCAGACTCCGGGACCAAGAGACCCAGTACTTC.

This chain uses TRBV27 with TRBJ2-5; no definite D call. The CDR3 totals 14 residues. CDR1 is MNHEY and CDR2 is SMNVEV in the germline V gene (reference sequence). The V end lost 3 bases, the J end lost 2 bases, and 10 bases lay between the germline ends. CDR3 loop: CASSFGQPQETQYF. DNA for the CDR3: TGTGCCAGCAGTTTCGGTCAGCCTCAAGAGACCCAGTACTTC.

The chain is built from TRBV9 and TRBJ1-3; no firm D call. The V gene lost 0 bases and the J gene lost 0 bases, with 10 bases spanning the gap. The CDR3 totals 16 residues. Germline CDR1 reads SGDLS; CDR2 reads YYNGEE. In nucleotides, the CDR3 is TGTGCCAGCAGCGTAGCCCCGTGGGGCTCTGGAAACACCATATATTTT. Its translation: CASSVAPWGSGNTIYF. Full variable domain (missing parts from reference TRBV9 and TRBJ1-3): DSGVTQTPKHLITATGQRVTLRCSPRSGDLSVYWYQQSLDQGLQFLIQYYNGEERAKGNILERFSAQQFPDLHSELNLSSLELGDSALYFCASSVAPWGSGNTIYFGEGSWLTVV.

This chain joins TRBV18 and TRBJ1-5, with D unresolved. Per germline, CDR1 KGHSH and CDR2 LQKENI. Trimming shortened V by 3 bases and J by 3 bases, and 15 bases separated the two germline ends. The CDR3 sequence is 16 residues long. Here the CDR3 reads CASSPAGRVNNQPQHF. In DNA form, the CDR3 reads TGTGCCAGCTCACCTGCGGGGAGGGTTAACAATCAGCCCCAGCATTTT.

The chain uses TRBV27 and TRBJ1-4; tentative D call: TRBD1 (6 bases). V was clipped by 5 bases and J by 7 bases, with 17 bases between them. The CDR3 is made up of 15 amino acids. Germline V lookup: CDR1 MNHEY, CDR2 SMNVEV (reference sequence). CDR3 sequence reads: CASSRSGAGVEKLFF. For the CDR3, the DNA is TGTGCCAGCAGTAGGTCGGGGGCGGGGGTTGAAAAACTGTTTTTT.

The chain carries TRBV5-8 and TRBJ2-6, with a weak D call TRBD1 (5 bases). Per germline, CDR1 SGHTS and CDR2 YDEGEE. Trimming left V 1 base short and J 2 bases short, with 10 bases between. CDR3 length equals 16 residues. CDR3 residues: CASSLTGPTGANVLTF. The CDR3 DNA is TGTGCCAGCAGCTTGACAGGTCCCACTGGGGCCAACGTCCTGACTTTC.

J is TRBJ2-3 and V is TRBV7-9; 9 nucleotides match TRBD2. Germline assignment: CDR1 SEHNR and CDR2 FQNEAQ (reference sequence). The CDR3 loop spans 18 amino acids. With V trimmed by 1 base and J by 0 bases, 8 bases remained unmatched. CDR3 in DNA: TGTGCCAGCAGCTTAGGATGGACTAGCGCGGATAGCACAGATACGCAGTATTTT. Translated: CASSLGWTSADSTDTQYF.

CDR3 region: CASSLGGMHEKLFF. CDR3 sequence (DNA): TGCGCCAGCAGCTTAGGAGGGATGCACGAAAAACTGTTTTTT. The chain employs TRBV5-1 and TRBJ1-4; D unclear. Germline lookup yields CDR1 SGHRS and CDR2 YFSETQ. The CDR3 covers 14 residues. V was cut by 2 bases and J by 8 bases, with 13 bases left in between. The full variable domain, its missing parts supplied by reference TRBV5-1 and TRBJ1-4, is KAGVTQTPRYLIKTRGQQVTLSCSPISGHRSVSWYQQTPGQGLQFLFEYFSETQRNKGNFPGRFSGRQFSNSRSEMNVSTLELGDSALYLCASSLGGMHEKLFFGSGTQLSVL.

J is TRBJ1-4 and V is TRBV7-6; D unclear. The CDR3 totals 15 residues. Germline assignment: CDR1 SGHVS and CDR2 FNYEAQ. V was cut by 4 bases and J by 8 bases, with 17 bases left in between. In DNA form, the CDR3 reads TGTGCCAGCAGCTCTTCAAGGAACCCCGGGGAAAAACTGTTTTTT. It specifies CASSSSRNPGEKLFF.

The chain is built from TRBV4-1 and TRBJ2-3; 11 nucleotides match TRBD2. CDR3 length equals 15 residues. Germline-derived CDR1 and CDR2 are MGHRA and YSYEKL. V gave up 2 bases and J gave up 7 bases; unmatched junction bases: 5. For the CDR3, the DNA is TGCGCCAGCAGCCAAACTAGCGGGAGTTCATATACGCAGTATTTT. Amino acids: CASSQTSGSSYTQYF.

DNA for the CDR3: TGTGCCAGCTCCCGGCGGGGGGACCATCAGCCCCAGCATTTT. This encodes CASSRRGDHQPQHF. The J gene is TRBJ1-5, the V gene TRBV25-1, with TRBD1 as a possible D gene (5 bases). The CDR3 runs 14 residues. CDR1 and CDR2 from the germline V gene are MGHDK and SYGVNS. Trimming took 8 bases from V and 5 from J, leaving 16 bases between them.

The chain combines TRBV10-2 with TRBJ2-1; 13 positions match TRBD2. V lost 5 bases and J lost 9; bases outside the gene matches: 7. The germline gives CDR1 WSHSY, CDR2 SAAADI. The CDR3 extends over 15 amino acids. The CDR3 is CASSLTSGRRSEQFF. The CDR3, as DNA: TGCGCCAGCAGTCTGACTAGCGGGAGGAGGAGTGAGCAGTTCTTC.

The chain combines TRBV6-5 with TRBJ1-2; no clear D. Per the germline V gene, CDR1 is MNHEY and CDR2 is SVGAGI. Trimming shortened V by 7 bases and J by 7 bases, and 13 bases separated the two germline ends. The CDR3 loop spans 12 amino acids. The CDR3 sequence: CASITDVGGYTF. The CDR3 bases are TGTGCCAGCATCACGGACGTGGGTGGCTACACCTTC.

The rearrangement uses TRBV28 and TRBJ2-5; 7 bases fit TRBD2. CDR1 is MDHEN and CDR2 is SYDVKM in the germline V gene. With V trimmed by 5 bases and J by 3 bases, 12 bases remained unmatched. The CDR3 sequence is 16 residues long. The CDR3 region is CASSPLMGGGKETQYF. The DNA of the CDR3 is TGTGCCAGCAGTCCCCTTATGGGCGGGGGAAAAGAGACCCAGTACTTC.

The chain uses TRBV7-3 and TRBJ1-2; 7 nucleotides align to TRBD1. The V segment lost 1 base and the J segment 5 bases; nucleotides outside the gene matches: 4. This CDR3 has 14 residues. Per germline, CDR1 SGHTA and CDR2 FQGTGA. This CDR3 is CASSLSAGQYGYTF. CDR3 sequence (DNA): TGTGCCAGCAGCTTAAGTGCGGGACAGTATGGCTACACCTTC.

The chain combines TRBV18 with TRBJ2-1; 8 bases fit TRBD2. This CDR3 region has 17 residues. V shed 0 bases, J shed 9 bases, and the junction held 13 bases outside the gene matches. Germline V CDR1 and CDR2: KGHSH, LQKENI. CDR3 protein: CASSPPRAGVVGGEQFF. In nucleotides, the CDR3 is TGTGCCAGCTCACCACCGAGAGCGGGAGTAGTCGGCGGTGAGCAGTTCTTC.

The rearrangement uses TRBV7-2 and TRBJ1-5; a possible D gene is TRBD1 (5 bases). This CDR3 has 14 amino acids. Trimming pared 3 bases from V and 4 bases from J, leaving 10 bases between. Germline V gene lookup returns CDR1 SGHTA and CDR2 FQGNSA. CDR3 DNA: TGTGCCAGCAGCTTCCCCGGGACGAATCAGCCCCAGCATTTT. Amino acid sequence: CASSFPGTNQPQHF.

The chain uses TRBV5-1 and TRBJ2-2; 7 nucleotides agree with TRBD2. The ends lost 7 bases at V and 4 bases at J; junction bases unmatched: 10. Germline assignment: CDR1 SGHRS and CDR2 YFSETQ. There are 15 residues in the CDR3. CDR3 in amino acids: CASGVRESGTGELFF. For the CDR3, the DNA is TGCGCCAGCGGGGTGCGGGAGTCGGGCACCGGGGAGCTGTTTTTT. The full variable domain, its missing parts supplied by reference TRBV5-1 and TRBJ2-2, is KAGVTQTPRYLIKTRGQQVTLSCSPISGHRSVSWYQQTPGQGLQFLFEYFSETQRNKGNFPGRFSGRQFSNSRSEMNVSTLELGDSALYLCASGVRESGTGELFFGEGSRLTVL.